This TCR beta chain was recovered during a study of T cell repertoires in cytomegalovirus infection. Each CDR3 protein gets one entry after TCRdb re-called the reads with MiXCR. The sample has around 900,000 distinct CDR3 sequences, roughly 31% seen once. Worth noting for this clonotype: What it recognizes is unknown.

Looked up from germline, CDR1 is SGDLS and CDR2 is YYNGEE. Trimming removed 3 bases from V and 6 bases from J; junction bases left unmatched: 6. The CDR3 spans 15 residues. The genes are TRBV9 and TRBJ2-1; 10 positions agree with TRBD1. Here the sequenced sample was cultured CD8+ T cells from PBMCs, taken from culture after CMV antigen stimulation. This clonotype originated in a human donor in good health (CMV status not recorded). Some clones in this sample may be carry-over from other donors' samples. The DNA for the CDR3 is TGTGCCAGCAGCGCCGGACAGGGGGTCACCAATGAGCAGTTCTTC. Its protein product is CASSAGQGVTNEQFF.